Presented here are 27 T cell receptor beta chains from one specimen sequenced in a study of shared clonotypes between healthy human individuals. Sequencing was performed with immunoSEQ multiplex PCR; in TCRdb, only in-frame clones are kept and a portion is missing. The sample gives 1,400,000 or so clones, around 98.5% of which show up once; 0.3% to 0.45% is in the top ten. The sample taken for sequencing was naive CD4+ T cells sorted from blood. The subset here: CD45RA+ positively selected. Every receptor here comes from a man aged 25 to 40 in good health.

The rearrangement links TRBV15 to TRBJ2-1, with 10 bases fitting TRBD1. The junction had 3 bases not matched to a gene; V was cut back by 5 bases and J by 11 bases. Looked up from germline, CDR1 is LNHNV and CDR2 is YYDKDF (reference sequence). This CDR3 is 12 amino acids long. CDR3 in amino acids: CATSPGQGKQFF. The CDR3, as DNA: TGTGCCACCAGCCCGGGACAGGGGAAGCAGTTCTTC.

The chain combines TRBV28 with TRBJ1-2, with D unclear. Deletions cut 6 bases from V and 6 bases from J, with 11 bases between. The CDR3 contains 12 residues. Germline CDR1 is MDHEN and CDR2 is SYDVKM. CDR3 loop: CASSLLRDGYTF. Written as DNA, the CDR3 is TGTGCCAGCAGCTTGCTCCGAGATGGCTACACCTTC.

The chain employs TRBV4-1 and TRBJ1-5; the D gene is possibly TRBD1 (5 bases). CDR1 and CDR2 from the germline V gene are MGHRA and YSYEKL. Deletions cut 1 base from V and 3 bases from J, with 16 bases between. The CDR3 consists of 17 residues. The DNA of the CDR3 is TGCGCCAGCAGCCAAGCTCCCCCCCGGGGGAACAATCAGCCCCAGCATTTT. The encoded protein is CASSQAPPRGNNQPQHF.

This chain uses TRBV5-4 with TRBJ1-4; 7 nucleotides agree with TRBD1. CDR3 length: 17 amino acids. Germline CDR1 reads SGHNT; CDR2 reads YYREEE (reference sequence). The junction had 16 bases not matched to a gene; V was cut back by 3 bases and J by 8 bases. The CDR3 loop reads CASSSQKEGASGEKLFF. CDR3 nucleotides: TGTGCCAGCAGCTCACAAAAAGAGGGGGCAAGTGGAGAAAAACTGTTTTTT.

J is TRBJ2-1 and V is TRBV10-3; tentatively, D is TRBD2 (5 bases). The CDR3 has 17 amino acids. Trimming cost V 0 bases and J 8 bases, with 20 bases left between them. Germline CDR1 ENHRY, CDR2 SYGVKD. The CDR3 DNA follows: TGTGCCATCAGTGAGTCCTTCTCGGGGTCCAGCAGGCATGAGCAGTTCTTC. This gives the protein CAISESFSGSSRHEQFF.

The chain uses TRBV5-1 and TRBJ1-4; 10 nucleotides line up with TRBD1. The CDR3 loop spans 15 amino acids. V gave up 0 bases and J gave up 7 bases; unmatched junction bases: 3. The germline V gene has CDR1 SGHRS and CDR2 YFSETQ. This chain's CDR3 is CASSLGDRGSEKLFF. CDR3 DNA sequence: TGCGCCAGCAGCTTGGGGGACAGGGGTAGTGAAAAACTGTTTTTT.

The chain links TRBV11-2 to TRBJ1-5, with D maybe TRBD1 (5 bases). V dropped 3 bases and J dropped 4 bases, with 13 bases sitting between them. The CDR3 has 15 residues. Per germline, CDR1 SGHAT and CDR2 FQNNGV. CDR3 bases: TGTGCCAGCAGCTTGGAAACAGGTGGGAATCAGCCCCAGCATTTT. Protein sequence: CASSLETGGNQPQHF.

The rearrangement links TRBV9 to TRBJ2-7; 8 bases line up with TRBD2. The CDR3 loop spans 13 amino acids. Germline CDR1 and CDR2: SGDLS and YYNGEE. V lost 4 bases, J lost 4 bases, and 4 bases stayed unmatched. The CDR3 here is CASSRREVYEQYF. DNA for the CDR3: TGTGCCAGCAGCAGGCGGGAGGTGTACGAGCAGTACTTC. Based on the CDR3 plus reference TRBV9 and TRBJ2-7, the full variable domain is DSGVTQTPKHLITATGQRVTLRCSPRSGDLSVYWYQQSLDQGLQFLIQYYNGEERAKGNILERFSAQQFPDLHSELNLSSLELGDSALYFCASSRREVYEQYFGPGTRLTVT.

CDR3 DNA: TGTGCCAGCAGTGACCCGACGGGACAGGGCGGCTACGAGCAGTACTTC. Translating gives CASSDPTGQGGYEQYF. This chain uses TRBV25-1 with TRBJ2-7; 9 bases align to TRBD1. V trimming: 3 bases; J trimming: 3 bases; junction bases outside the gene matches: 9. Germline V gene lookup returns CDR1 MGHDK and CDR2 SYGVNS. The CDR3 is 16 residues long.

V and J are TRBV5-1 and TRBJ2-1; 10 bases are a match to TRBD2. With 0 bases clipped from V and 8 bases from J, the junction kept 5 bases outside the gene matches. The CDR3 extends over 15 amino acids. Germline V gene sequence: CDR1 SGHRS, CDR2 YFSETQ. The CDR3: CASSLALAGVYEQFF. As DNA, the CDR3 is TGCGCCAGCAGCTTGGCTCTAGCGGGAGTCTATGAGCAGTTCTTC.

CDR3 loop: CASSNGLAGAYEQYF. CDR3 in DNA: TGTGCCAGCAGCAATGGACTAGCGGGAGCCTACGAGCAGTACTTC. V usage is TRBV11-3 and J usage is TRBJ2-7; 13 nucleotides line up with TRBD2. The CDR3 is 15 residues long. The junction had 3 bases not matched to a gene; V was cut back by 5 bases and J by 2 bases. Germline-derived CDR1 and CDR2 are SGHNT and YENEEA.

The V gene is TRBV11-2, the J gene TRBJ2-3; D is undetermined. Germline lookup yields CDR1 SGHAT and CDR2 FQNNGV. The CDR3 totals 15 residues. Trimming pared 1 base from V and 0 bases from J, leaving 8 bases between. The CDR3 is CASSLVQISTDTQYF. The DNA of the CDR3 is TGTGCCAGCAGCTTAGTGCAGATTAGCACAGATACGCAGTATTTT.

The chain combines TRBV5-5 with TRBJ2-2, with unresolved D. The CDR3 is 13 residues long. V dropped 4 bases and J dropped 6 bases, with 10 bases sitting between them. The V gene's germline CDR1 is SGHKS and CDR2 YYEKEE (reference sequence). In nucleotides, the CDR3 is TGTGCCAGCAGCCCGCGAGGAGCCGGGGAGCTGTTTTTT. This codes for CASSPRGAGELFF.

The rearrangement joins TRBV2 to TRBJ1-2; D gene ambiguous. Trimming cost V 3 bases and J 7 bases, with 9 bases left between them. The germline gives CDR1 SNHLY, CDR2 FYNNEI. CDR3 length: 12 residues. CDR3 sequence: CASSEPVSGYTF. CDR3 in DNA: TGTGCCAGCAGTGAGCCAGTTTCTGGCTACACCTTC.

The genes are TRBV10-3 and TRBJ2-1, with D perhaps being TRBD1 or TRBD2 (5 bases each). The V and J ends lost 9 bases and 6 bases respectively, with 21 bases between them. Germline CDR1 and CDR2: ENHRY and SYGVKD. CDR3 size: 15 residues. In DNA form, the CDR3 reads TGTGCCATAGGAGAGGGACCCACTCCTGGCAATGAGCAGTTCTTC. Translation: CAIGEGPTPGNEQFF.

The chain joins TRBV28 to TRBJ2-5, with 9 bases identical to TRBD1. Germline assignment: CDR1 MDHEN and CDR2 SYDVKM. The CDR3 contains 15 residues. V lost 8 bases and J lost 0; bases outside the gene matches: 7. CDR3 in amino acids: CASSSGTGYQETQYF. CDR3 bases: TGTGCCAGCTCATCTGGGACAGGGTACCAAGAGACCCAGTACTTC.

The CDR3 loop reads CASSLGVPGELFF. The DNA for the CDR3 is TGTGCCAGCAGCCTGGGAGTTCCCGGGGAGCTGTTTTTT. This rearrangement joins TRBV7-2 to TRBJ2-2; maybe TRBD2 (5 bases). The V gene's germline CDR1 is SGHTA and CDR2 FQGNSA. There are 13 residues in the CDR3. Trimming left V 5 bases short and J 6 bases short, with 10 bases between.

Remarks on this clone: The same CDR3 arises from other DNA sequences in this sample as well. DNA for the CDR3: TGCGCCAGCAGCTTGGGTTCTGGGGCCAACGTCCTGACTTTC. This sequence encodes CASSLGSGANVLTF. The chain combines TRBV5-1 with TRBJ2-6; no clear D gene. Per the germline V gene, CDR1 is SGHRS and CDR2 is YFSETQ. Trimming pared 0 bases from V and 1 base from J, leaving 2 bases between. This CDR3 region has 14 residues.

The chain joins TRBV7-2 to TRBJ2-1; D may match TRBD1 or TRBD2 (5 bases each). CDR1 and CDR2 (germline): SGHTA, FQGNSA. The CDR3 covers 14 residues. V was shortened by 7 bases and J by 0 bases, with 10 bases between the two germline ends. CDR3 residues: CASTRDRSYNEQFF. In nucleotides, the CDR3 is TGTGCCAGCACCCGGGACCGCTCCTACAATGAGCAGTTCTTC.

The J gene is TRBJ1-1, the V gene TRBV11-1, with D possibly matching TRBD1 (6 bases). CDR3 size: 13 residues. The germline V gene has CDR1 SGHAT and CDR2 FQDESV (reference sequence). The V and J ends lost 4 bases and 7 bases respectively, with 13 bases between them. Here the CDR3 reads CASSSTGDYEAFF. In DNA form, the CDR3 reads TGTGCCAGCAGCTCGACAGGAGACTATGAAGCTTTCTTT.

CDR3 sequence: CASRGRQPTDTQYF. CDR3 DNA: TGTGCCAGCAGGGGGAGACAGCCCACAGATACGCAGTATTTT. This chain links TRBV25-1 with TRBJ2-3; either TRBD1 or TRBD2 may supply D (5 bases each). The CDR3 totals 14 residues. Germline-derived CDR1 and CDR2 are MGHDK and SYGVNS. V was pared by 6 bases and J by 2 bases, with 12 bases between.

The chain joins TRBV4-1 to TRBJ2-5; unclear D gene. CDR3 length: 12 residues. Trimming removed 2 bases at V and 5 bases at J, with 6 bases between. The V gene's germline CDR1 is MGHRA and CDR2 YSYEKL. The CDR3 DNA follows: TGCGCCAGCAGCCAACCCATGGAGACCCAGTACTTC. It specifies CASSQPMETQYF.

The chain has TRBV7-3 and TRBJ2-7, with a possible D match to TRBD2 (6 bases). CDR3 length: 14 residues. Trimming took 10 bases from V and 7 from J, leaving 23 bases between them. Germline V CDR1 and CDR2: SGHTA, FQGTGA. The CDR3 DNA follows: TGTGCCACAACCTCCGGGACTCCAATTCGGGAGCAGTACTTC. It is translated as CATTSGTPIREQYF.

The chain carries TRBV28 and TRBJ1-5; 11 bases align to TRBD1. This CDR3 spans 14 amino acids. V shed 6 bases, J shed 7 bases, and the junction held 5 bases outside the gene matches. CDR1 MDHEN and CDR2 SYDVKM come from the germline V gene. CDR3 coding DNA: TGTGCCAGCAGCAGGACAGGGGGCTGGCAGCCCCAGCATTTT. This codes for CASSRTGGWQPQHF.

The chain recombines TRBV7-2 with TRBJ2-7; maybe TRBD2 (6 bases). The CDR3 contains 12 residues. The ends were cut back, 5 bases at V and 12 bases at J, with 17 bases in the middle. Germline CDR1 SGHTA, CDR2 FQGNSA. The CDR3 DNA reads TGTGCCAGCAGCGAAAACCCGGGACTCGGGTACTTC. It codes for CASSENPGLGYF.

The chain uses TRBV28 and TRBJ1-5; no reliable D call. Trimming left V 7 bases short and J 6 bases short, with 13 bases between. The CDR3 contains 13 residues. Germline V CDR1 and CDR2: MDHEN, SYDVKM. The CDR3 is CASTDLRFQPQHF. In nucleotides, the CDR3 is TGTGCCAGCACTGACCTCCGATTTCAGCCCCAGCATTTT.

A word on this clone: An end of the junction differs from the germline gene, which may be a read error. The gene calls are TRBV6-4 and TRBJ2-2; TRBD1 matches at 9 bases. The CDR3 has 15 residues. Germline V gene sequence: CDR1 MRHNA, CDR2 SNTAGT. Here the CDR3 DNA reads TGTGCCAGCAGTGATGGGACAGGGAACAACGGGGAGCTGTTTTTT. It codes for CASSDGTGNNGELFF.